The T cell receptor (beta chain) under discussion was sequenced for a study of beta chain features in type 1 diabetes. What was sequenced were expressed TCRB transcripts, since all of the isolated RNA had been reverse transcribed. The average output of naive, central memory and regulatory T cell samples was approximately 3.6 million reads. Sequencing was performed with immunoSEQ multiplex PCR; in TCRdb, only in-frame clones are kept and a portion is missing. This table has 600,000 to 750,000 clones, around 12% appearing once. This clone was observed a handful of times. The antigen is undetermined. Points from the study as a whole: Type 1 diabetes patients had moderately but significantly shorter TCRB CDR3s in all four CD4+ subsets.

Trimming removed 2 bases from V and 4 bases from J, with 11 bases in between. CDR3 length: 15 residues. The germline gives CDR1 MGHDK, CDR2 SYGVNS. This rearrangement joins TRBV25-1 to TRBJ1-4, with no clear D. The TCR originated in a young man with type 1 diabetes. The sequenced sample was naive CD4+ T cells from blood. The CDR3 loop reads CASSEAPDLNEKLFF. In DNA, the CDR3 is TGTGCCAGCAGTGAAGCCCCCGACCTTAATGAAAAACTGTTTTTT.